One and the same sample provided the 9 T cell receptor beta chains below, sequenced in a study of radiotherapy plus CTLA-4 blockade in lung cancer. Sequencing used immunoSEQ multiplex PCR; TCRdb keeps in-frame clones, though not all of them. The sample shows around 40,000 clones, roughly 70% of them seen only once. This sample comprised peripheral blood, obtained from a patient treated with radiotherapy plus ipilimumab. These receptors came from a human donor with non-small cell lung cancer who had stable disease on radiotherapy plus ipilimumab.

In its sample, this clone was seen a few times. The chain carries TRBV29-1 and TRBJ1-5; D might be TRBD1 (6 bases). The CDR3 loop spans 14 amino acids. Trimming pared 4 bases from V and 6 bases from J, leaving 16 bases between. CDR1 and CDR2 from the germline V gene are SQVTM and ANQGSEA. The CDR3: CSVAGHLRGQPQHF. For the CDR3, the DNA is TGCAGCGTTGCGGGACATCTCCGAGGTCAGCCCCAGCATTTT.

The sample holds a few counts of this clone. The chain joins TRBV4-3 to TRBJ1-4; D gene unclear. Germline values: CDR1 LGHNA, CDR2 YSLEER. V gave up 4 bases and J gave up 8 bases, with 11 bases separating them. The CDR3 is made up of 13 amino acids. The CDR3 loop is CASSRGTGEKLFF. DNA for the CDR3: TGCGCCAGCAGCCGAGGAACCGGAGAAAAACTGTTTTTT.

This clone was recorded once. J is TRBJ2-5 and V is TRBV11-2, with D perhaps TRBD1 (7 bases). This CDR3 is built from 14 residues. The germline V gene has CDR1 SGHAT and CDR2 FQNNGV. The V and J ends lost 3 bases and 5 bases respectively, with 13 bases between them. The CDR3 DNA reads as TGTGCCAGCAGCTTGGGGCAGGGGGGTGAGACCCAGTACTTC. Amino acid sequence: CASSLGQGGETQYF.

The chain carries TRBV29-1 and TRBJ1-1; 7 bases map to TRBD1. In germline, CDR1 is SQVTM, CDR2 ANQGSEA. The CDR3 covers 12 residues. The V segment lost 1 base and the J segment 12 bases; nucleotides outside the gene matches: 8. The CDR3 coding sequence is TGCAGCGTTGAAGGAGAGGGGGCTCGACCTTTCTTT. This gives the protein CSVEGEGARPFF.

This chain connects TRBV5-4 to TRBJ1-2; D is perhaps TRBD1 (5 bases). Germline V CDR1 and CDR2: SGHNT, YYREEE (reference sequence). This CDR3 has 14 amino acids. Trimming left V 2 bases short and J 3 bases short, with 11 bases between. CDR3 in DNA: TGTGCCAGCAGCTTTCCCAGGGCGGACTATGGCTACACCTTC. This translates into CASSFPRADYGYTF. Full variable domain (rest looked up from reference TRBV5-4 and TRBJ1-2): ETGVTQSPTHLIKTRGQQVTLRCSSQSGHNTVSWYQQALGQGPQFIFQYYREEENGRGNFPPRFSGLQFPNYSSELNVNALELDDSALYLCASSFPRADYGYTFGSGTRLTVV.

The gene calls are TRBV6-6 and TRBJ1-6; possible D gene TRBD1, 5 bases. V was trimmed by 0 bases and J by 9 bases, leaving 12 bases between them. Germline CDR1 and CDR2: MNHNY and SVGAGI (reference sequence). CDR3 length equals 15 residues. CDR3 nucleotides: TGTGCCAGCAGTTACTCTAACATCGGGGGTTCACCCCTCCACTTT. The encoded protein is CASSYSNIGGSPLHF.

V is TRBV5-5 and J is TRBJ1-4; D remains ambiguous. The V gene's germline CDR1 is SGHKS and CDR2 YYEKEE (reference sequence). V lost 4 bases to trimming and J lost 8 bases, with 12 bases between them. The length of the CDR3 is 13 residues. The CDR3 region is CASSPRPGEKLFF. The CDR3 nucleotides are TGTGCCAGCAGCCCCAGGCCTGGGGAAAAACTGTTTTTT. The full variable domain, in which reference TRBV5-5 and TRBJ1-4 provide the parts outside the CDR3, is DAGVTQSPTHLIKTRGQQVTLRCSPISGHKSVSWYQQVLGQGPQFIFQYYEKEERGRGNFPDRFSARQFPNYSSELNVNALLLGDSALYLCASSPRPGEKLFFGSGTQLSVL.

V usage is TRBV10-1 and J usage is TRBJ2-5, with 10 nucleotides matching TRBD2. The CDR3 is 16 residues long. Germline CDR1 is WNHNN and CDR2 is SYGVQD (reference sequence). Trimming cost V 0 bases and J 1 base; bases outside gene matches: 2. CDR3 DNA sequence: TGCGCCAGCAGTGAGTCGACTAGCGGGTTCCAAGAGACCCAGTACTTC. Protein product: CASSESTSGFQETQYF.

V gene TRBV4-1 combines with J gene TRBJ1-1, with D hard to call. This CDR3 is built from 15 residues. Germline values: CDR1 MGHRA, CDR2 YSYEKL. The V end lost 4 bases, the J end lost 1 base, and 13 bases lay between the germline ends. This CDR3 is CASSRGHTSNTEAFF. CDR3 in DNA: TGCGCCAGCAGCCGAGGGCACACATCGAACACTGAAGCTTTCTTT.